This section outlines one TCR beta chain sequence together with its context. The antigen is not known. The CDR3 is 15 amino acids. The germline V gene has CDR1 MNHNS and CDR2 SASEGT. V lost 1 base, J lost 0 bases, and 10 bases lay in between. This specimen belongs to a study of shared clonotypes between healthy human individuals. The study's findings and limits: Clonotype sharing among donors was expected to depend on sequencing depth.

Measured with immunoSEQ multiplex PCR; TCRdb has only the in-frame clones, and not every one. In the table there are about 1 million clones, about 70% of which are singletons. This chain connects TRBV6-1 to TRBJ2-7, with a tentative D call TRBD1 (6 bases). The sequenced material came from memory CD4+ T cells sorted from blood. Subset specified: CD45RA-negative fraction. The sequence was collected from a man younger than 30 in good health. The chain's CDR3 is CASSEGTGPSYEQYF. The CDR3, as DNA: TGTGCCAGCAGTGAAGGTACAGGGCCCTCCTACGAGCAGTACTTC.